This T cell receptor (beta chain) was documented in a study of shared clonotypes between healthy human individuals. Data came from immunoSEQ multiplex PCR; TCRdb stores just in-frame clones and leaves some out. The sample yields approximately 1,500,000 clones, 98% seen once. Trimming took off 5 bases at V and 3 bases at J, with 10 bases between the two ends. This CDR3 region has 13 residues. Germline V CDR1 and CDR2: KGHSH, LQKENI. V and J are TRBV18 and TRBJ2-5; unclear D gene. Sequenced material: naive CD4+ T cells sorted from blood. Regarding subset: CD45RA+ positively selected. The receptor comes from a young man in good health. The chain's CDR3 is CASSTGVEETQYF. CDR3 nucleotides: TGTGCCAGCTCAACCGGCGTCGAAGAGACCCAGTACTTC.